These T cell receptor beta chains were read from a single sample in a study of T cell changes during pregnancy in multiple sclerosis. Sequencing was performed with immunoSEQ multiplex PCR; in TCRdb, only in-frame clones are kept and a portion is missing. The table includes fewer than 95,000 clones, 90% to 95% detected once. The specimen was peripheral blood, collected in the first trimester of pregnancy. All receptors come from a female donor in good health, enrolled as a control in a pregnancy study. The CDR3 runs from the conserved cysteine through the conserved F or W. D genes are given only for firm matches. Where a row states a size, it is once, few, many or the class of an expanded clone; other rows omit it.

d_call | j_call | cdr3_length | clone_size | v_call | cdr3_nt | cdr3_aa
TRBD1 | TRBJ1-2 | 13 | . | TRBV6-1 | TGTGCCACGAAGGGACAGGGGAACTATGGCTACACCTTC | CATKGQGNYGYTF
. | TRBJ1-5 | 15 | few | TRBV4-2 | TGTGCCAGCAGCCAAGATCCAACAGGGAATCAGCCCCAGCATTTT | CASSQDPTGNQPQHF
. | TRBJ2-1 | 13 | once | TRBV27 | TGTGCCAGCAGTTTATGGCAGGGTAATGAGCAGTTCTTC | CASSLWQGNEQFF
TRBD1 | TRBJ2-1 | 17 | . | TRBV11-2 | TGTGCCAGCAGCTTAGGCGCCCCGGGACAGGGCTACAATGAGCAGTTCTTC | CASSLGAPGQGYNEQFF
TRBD1 | TRBJ2-5 | 14 | once | TRBV30 | TGTGCCCAAACGGGACAGGGATCCCAAGAGACCCAGTACTTC | CAQTGQGSQETQYF
. | TRBJ2-1 | 13 | . | TRBV6-1 | TGTGCCAGCAGTCGACAGGCAGGAGGCGAGCAGTTCTTC | CASSRQAGGEQFF
TRBD1 | TRBJ2-5 | 14 | . | TRBV30 | TGTGCCTGGAGCCCCGGACAGGGCCAAGAGACCCAGTACTTC | CAWSPGQGQETQYF
TRBD1 | TRBJ1-2 | 13 | . | TRBV28 | TGTGCCAGCAGTTTAGACAGGGACGACCCAGCTGCATTC | CASSLDRDDPAAF
. | TRBJ1-2 | 16 | . | TRBV4-1 | TGCGCCAGCAGCCGGCCCTGGCAGCTGAAGGAGTATGGCTACACCTTC | CASSRPWQLKEYGYTF
. | TRBJ2-1 | 13 | . | TRBV28 | TGTGCCAGCGCCAGACGGGTCTACAATGAGCAGTTCTTC | CASARRVYNEQFF
TRBD2 | TRBJ2-3 | 14 | . | TRBV25-1 | TGTGCCAGCAGTGCAGCGGGATCCACAGATACGCAGTATTTT | CASSAAGSTDTQYF
. | TRBJ2-2 | 15 | . | TRBV28 | TGTGCCAGCAGTTTAGTAATACTAGCCACCGGGGAGCTGTTTTTT | CASSLVILATGELFF
. | TRBJ1-3 | 15 | . | TRBV30 | TGTGCCTGGAGTTCCCTGGGGGCGGCTGGAAACACCATATATTTT | CAWSSLGAAGNTIYF
. | TRBJ2-1 | 13 | once | TRBV13 | TGTGCCAGCAGCTTAAATGTAGACTATGAGCAGTTCTTC | CASSLNVDYEQFF
TRBD2 | TRBJ2-3 | 15 | . | TRBV18 | TGTGCCAGCTCATCAGGACTAGCGGGCACAGATACGCAGTATTTT | CASSSGLAGTDTQYF
TRBD1 | TRBJ1-1 | 14 | . | TRBV7-2 | TGTGCCAGCAGCTTACAGGGGGCGGCCGCTGAAGCTTTCTTT | CASSLQGAAAEAFF
TRBD2 | TRBJ2-5 | 14 | . | TRBV5-4 | TGTGCCAGCAGCCCGGCTAGGGAGGGGGAGACCCAGTACTTC | CASSPAREGETQYF
TRBD2 | TRBJ2-1 | 17 | . | TRBV28 | TGTGCCAGCAGTTCCTCGGGACTAGCGGGAGGCAGGAATGAGCAGTTCTTC | CASSSSGLAGGRNEQFF
. | TRBJ1-2 | 15 | . | TRBV19 | TGTGCCAGTAGTATAGATCTGACAGCCACCTATGGCTACACCTTC | CASSIDLTATYGYTF
. | TRBJ2-3 | 14 | . | TRBV27 | TGTGCCAGCAGTGACCTCAGGGGAACAGATACGCAGTATTTT | CASSDLRGTDTQYF
. | TRBJ1-1 | 14 | few | TRBV19 | TGTGCCAGTAGCCTAGGGGTACCGACAGTCGTGGCTTTCTTT | CASSLGVPTVVAFF
. | TRBJ1-2 | 16 | . | TRBV21-1 | TGTGCCAGCAGCAAAGCGCTTTGGGACAGAGGAGGTGGCTACACCTTC | CASSKALWDRGGGYTF
. | TRBJ2-1 | 11 | . | TRBV7-9 | TGTGCCAGCAGCTTTAGCGGTGAGCAGTTCTTC | CASSFSGEQFF
. | TRBJ2-5 | 15 | . | TRBV4-1 | TGCGCCAGCAGCCAACTCTTAGCGCCACAAGAGACCCAGTACTTC | CASSQLLAPQETQYF
TRBD2 | TRBJ2-5 | 19 | . | TRBV18 | TGTGCCAGCTCACCGTATACCTCAGGGACTAGCGGGCACCAAGAGACCCAGTACTTC | CASSPYTSGTSGHQETQYF
TRBD1 | TRBJ1-1 | 16 | . | TRBV28 | TGTGCCAGCAGTTTATATGGACAGGGGAAGGGCACTGAAGCTTTCTTT | CASSLYGQGKGTEAFF
. | TRBJ2-3 | 14 | . | TRBV6-5 | TGTGCCAGCAGTTTGAGGGCCGGGGCAGATACGCAGTATTTT | CASSLRAGADTQYF
TRBD2 | TRBJ2-1 | 14 | . | TRBV19 | TGTGCCAGTTCAGGACTAGCGGGATACAATGAGCAGTTCTTC | CASSGLAGYNEQFF
TRBD1 | TRBJ2-3 | 15 | once | TRBV29-1 | TGCAGCGTTTCCGGGACAGGGGGCTCCACAGATACGCAGTATTTT | CSVSGTGGSTDTQYF
. | TRBJ2-1 | 17 | . | TRBV4-1 | TGCGCCAGCAGCCAGGCCGCCGGCGGCCCTAGGGGCAATGAGCAGTTCTTC | CASSQAAGGPRGNEQFF
TRBD2 | TRBJ2-4 | 16 | . | TRBV7-9 | TGTGCCAGCAGCTTTGTAGCGGGAGGGCTGGGAAACATTCAGTACTTC | CASSFVAGGLGNIQYF
TRBD2 | TRBJ2-5 | 18 | . | TRBV15 | TGTGCCACCAGCATGCAGCCCGGACTAGACCCCAAGGAGGAGACCCAGTACTTC | CATSMQPGLDPKEETQYF
TRBD2 | TRBJ2-1 | 16 | . | TRBV6-6 | TGTGCCAGCAGACGAGAGCTAGCGGGAGCCTACAATGAGCAGTTCTTC | CASRRELAGAYNEQFF
TRBD2 | TRBJ2-3 | 14 | . | TRBV7-9 | TGTGCCAGCAGCTTGGCGGGAGGGGGTGATACGCAGTATTTT | CASSLAGGGDTQYF
TRBD1 | TRBJ1-5 | 13 | . | TRBV6-1 | TGTGCCAGCAGGGAACAGGGGGCCCAGCCCCAGCATTTT | CASREQGAQPQHF
TRBD2 | TRBJ2-2 | 17 | . | TRBV6-4 | TGTGCCAGCAGTTGGACTAGCGGGCCCTTAAACACCGGGGAGCTGTTTTTT | CASSWTSGPLNTGELFF
. | TRBJ2-3 | 16 | . | TRBV28 | TGTGCCAGCAGTTTACTCTCTGGGGGGTCCACAGATACGCAGTATTTT | CASSLLSGGSTDTQYF
. | TRBJ2-7 | 15 | . | TRBV2 | TGTGCCAGCAGGGAAAGGAGCGTTAGCTCCTACGAGCAGTACTTC | CASRERSVSSYEQYF
. | TRBJ1-1 | 15 | . | TRBV18 | TGTGCCAGCTCACCACCACAGGCACTCTACACTGAAGCTTTCTTT | CASSPPQALYTEAFF
. | TRBJ2-1 | 15 | . | TRBV7-2 | TGTGCCAGCAGCCTTAGTGCTAGCTCCTACAATGAGCAGTTCTTC | CASSLSASSYNEQFF
TRBD2 | TRBJ2-1 | 15 | . | TRBV5-1 | TGCGCCAGCAGCTTGGGACCGGGAGGGAACAATGAGCAGTTCTTC | CASSLGPGGNNEQFF
TRBD2 | TRBJ2-1 | 14 | . | TRBV4-1 | TGCGCCAGCAGCGGACTAGCGGGAGCAGGTGAGCAGTTCTTC | CASSGLAGAGEQFF
. | TRBJ1-5 | 14 | . | TRBV7-8 | TGTGCCAGCAGCTTATGGGGGGAAGGTCAGCCCCAGCATTTT | CASSLWGEGQPQHF
. | TRBJ1-1 | 14 | . | TRBV28 | TGTGCCAGCAGTCCGCCTTCGGGGTGGACTGAAGCTTTCTTT | CASSPPSGWTEAFF
. | TRBJ2-2 | 13 | . | TRBV19 | TGTGCCAGTAGTTCGACGGAGACCGGGGAGCTGTTTTTT | CASSSTETGELFF
. | TRBJ1-3 | 15 | once | TRBV4-2 | TGTGCCAGCAGCGGACTGGGGAACTCTGGAAACACCATATATTTT | CASSGLGNSGNTIYF
. | TRBJ1-4 | 12 | . | TRBV30 | TGTGCCTGGAGTGTACTAGGCGAAAAACTGTTTTTT | CAWSVLGEKLFF
TRBD2 | TRBJ2-1 | 16 | . | TRBV5-4 | TGTGCCAGCAGCTCTTCGAGCGGGAGTTGGTACAATGAGCAGTTCTTC | CASSSSSGSWYNEQFF
TRBD1 | TRBJ1-2 | 16 | . | TRBV7-9 | TGTGCCAGCAGCTTAGCAGGGACAGGGGGCAACTATGGCTACACCTTC | CASSLAGTGGNYGYTF
. | TRBJ2-7 | 13 | . | TRBV6-5 | TGTGCCAGCAGTTTAAGCGGAACCTACGAGCAGTACTTC | CASSLSGTYEQYF
. | TRBJ2-2 | 16 | . | TRBV14 | TGTGCCAGCAGCCAAGGGGCACGGCCGAACACCGGGGAGCTGTTTTTT | CASSQGARPNTGELFF
TRBD2 | TRBJ2-5 | 16 | once | TRBV4-1 | TGCGCCAGCAGCAACACACTAGCGGGAGGGAGAGAGACCCAGTACTTC | CASSNTLAGGRETQYF
. | TRBJ2-3 | 16 | . | TRBV6-6 | TGTGCCAGCAGTTACTCAACGGCGGGATGGGGAGATACGCAGTATTTT | CASSYSTAGWGDTQYF
. | TRBJ2-7 | 15 | . | TRBV19 | TGTGCCAGTAGTATAGAAGACAGACTCTCCTACGAGCAGTACTTC | CASSIEDRLSYEQYF
TRBD2 | TRBJ2-1 | 16 | . | TRBV5-1 | TGCGCCAGCAGCTTGGGGGGGACTAGCGGGGGCAATGAGCAGTTCTTC | CASSLGGTSGGNEQFF
TRBD1 | TRBJ1-2 | 16 | . | TRBV28 | TGTGCCAGCAGTTTATGGGGGACAGGCTCGGCGGGCGGCTACACCTTC | CASSLWGTGSAGGYTF